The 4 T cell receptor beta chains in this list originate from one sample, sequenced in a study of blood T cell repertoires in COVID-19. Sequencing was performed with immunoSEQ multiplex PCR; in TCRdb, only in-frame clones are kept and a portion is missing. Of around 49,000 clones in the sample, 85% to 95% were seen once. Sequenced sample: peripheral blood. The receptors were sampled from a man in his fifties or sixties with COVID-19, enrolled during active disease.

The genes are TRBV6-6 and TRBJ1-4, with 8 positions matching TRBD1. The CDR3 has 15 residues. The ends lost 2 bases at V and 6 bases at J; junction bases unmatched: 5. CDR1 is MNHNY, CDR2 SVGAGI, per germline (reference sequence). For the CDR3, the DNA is TGTGCCAGCAGTTACCGCGGACAGGGTGATGAAAAACTGTTTTTT. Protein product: CASSYRGQGDEKLFF.

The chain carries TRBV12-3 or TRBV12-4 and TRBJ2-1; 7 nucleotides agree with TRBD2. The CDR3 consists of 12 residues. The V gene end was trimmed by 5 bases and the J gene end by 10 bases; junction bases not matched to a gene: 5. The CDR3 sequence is CASSTSGVEQFF. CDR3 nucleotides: TGTGCCAGCAGTACAAGCGGGGTAGAGCAGTTCTTC.

The CDR3 region has the DNA TGTGCCAGCACGGACAGGGTAGGCGGCTACACCTTC. Amino acids: CASTDRVGGYTF. The V gene is TRBV9, the J gene TRBJ1-2; 8 nucleotides align to TRBD1. The V gene end was trimmed by 6 bases and the J gene end by 8 bases; junction bases not matched to a gene: 6. This CDR3 contains 12 residues. Germline assignment: CDR1 SGDLS and CDR2 YYNGEE.

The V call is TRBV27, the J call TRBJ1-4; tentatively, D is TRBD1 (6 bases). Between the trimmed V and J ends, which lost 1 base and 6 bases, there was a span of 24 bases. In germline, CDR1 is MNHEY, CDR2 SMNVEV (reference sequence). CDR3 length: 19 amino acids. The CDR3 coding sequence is TGTGCCAGCAGTTTATGGGGGCCGGGACGGCAGAGACCTTATGAAAAACTGTTTTTT. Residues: CASSLWGPGRQRPYEKLFF. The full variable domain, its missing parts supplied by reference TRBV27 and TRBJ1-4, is EAQVTQNPRYLITVTGKKLTVTCSQNMNHEYMSWYRQDPGLGLRQIYYSMNVEVTDKGDVPEGYKVSRKEKRNFPLILESPSPNQTSLYFCASSLWGPGRQRPYEKLFFGSGTQLSVL.